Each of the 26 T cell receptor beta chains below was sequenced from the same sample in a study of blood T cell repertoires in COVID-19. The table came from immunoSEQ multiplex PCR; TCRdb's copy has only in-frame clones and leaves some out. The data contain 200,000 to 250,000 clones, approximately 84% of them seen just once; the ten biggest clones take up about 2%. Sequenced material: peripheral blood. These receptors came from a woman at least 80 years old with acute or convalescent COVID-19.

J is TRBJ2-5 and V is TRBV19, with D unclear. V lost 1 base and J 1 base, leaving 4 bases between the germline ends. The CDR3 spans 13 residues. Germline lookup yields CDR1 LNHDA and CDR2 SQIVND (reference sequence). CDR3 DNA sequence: TGTGCCAGTAGTATAGTCAGCCAAGAGACCCAGTACTTC. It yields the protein CASSIVSQETQYF.

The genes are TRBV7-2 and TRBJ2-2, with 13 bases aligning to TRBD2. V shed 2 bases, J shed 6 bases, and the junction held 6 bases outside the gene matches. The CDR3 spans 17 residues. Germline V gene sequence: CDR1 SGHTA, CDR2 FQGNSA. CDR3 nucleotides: TGTGCCAGCAGCTTAATGGGACTAGCGGGGCTAGCCGGGGAGCTGTTTTTT. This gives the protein CASSLMGLAGLAGELFF. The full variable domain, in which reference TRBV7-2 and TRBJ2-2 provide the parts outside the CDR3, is GAGVSQSPSNKVTEKGKDVELRCDPISGHTALYWYRQSLGQGLEFLIYFQGNSAPDKSGLPSDRFSAERTGGSVSTLTIQRTQQEDSAVYLCASSLMGLAGLAGELFFGEGSRLTVL.

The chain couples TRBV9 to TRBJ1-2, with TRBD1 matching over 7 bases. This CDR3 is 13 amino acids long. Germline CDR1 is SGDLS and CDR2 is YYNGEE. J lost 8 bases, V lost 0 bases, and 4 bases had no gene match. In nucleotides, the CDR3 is TGTGCCAGCAGCGTAGACGGGGACAGAGGCTACACCTTC. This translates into CASSVDGDRGYTF.

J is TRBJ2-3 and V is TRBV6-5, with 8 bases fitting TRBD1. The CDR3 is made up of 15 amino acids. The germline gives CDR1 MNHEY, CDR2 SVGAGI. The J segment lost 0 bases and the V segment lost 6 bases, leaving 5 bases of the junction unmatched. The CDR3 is CASRTQGASTDTQYF. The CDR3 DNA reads TGTGCCAGCAGAACTCAGGGGGCAAGCACAGATACGCAGTATTTT.

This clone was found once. CDR3 nucleotides: TGTGCCAGCAGCTTGGAACAGGGCTACGAGCAGTACTTC. Protein: CASSLEQGYEQYF. The chain couples TRBV5-4 to TRBJ2-7; D may be TRBD1 (6 bases). Germline values: CDR1 SGHNT, CDR2 YYREEE (reference sequence). CDR3 length: 13 amino acids. The V end lost 0 bases, the J end lost 3 bases, and 7 bases lay between the germline ends.

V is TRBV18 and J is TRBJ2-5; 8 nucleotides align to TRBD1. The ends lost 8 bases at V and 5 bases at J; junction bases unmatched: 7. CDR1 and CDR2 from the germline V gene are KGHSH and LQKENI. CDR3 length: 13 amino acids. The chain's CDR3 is CASHTGGSETQYF. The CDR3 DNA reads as TGTGCCAGCCATACAGGGGGGAGCGAGACCCAGTACTTC.

The CDR3 coding sequence is TGCGCCAGCAGCTTGCGATTCACTAGCGGGAGCCGAGATACGCAGTATTTT. Protein sequence: CASSLRFTSGSRDTQYF. The chain combines TRBV5-1 with TRBJ2-3, with 11 bases lining up with TRBD2. Per the germline V gene, CDR1 is SGHRS and CDR2 is YFSETQ. V lost 1 base to trimming and J lost 5 bases; unmatched junction nucleotides: 9. The CDR3 is made up of 17 amino acids.

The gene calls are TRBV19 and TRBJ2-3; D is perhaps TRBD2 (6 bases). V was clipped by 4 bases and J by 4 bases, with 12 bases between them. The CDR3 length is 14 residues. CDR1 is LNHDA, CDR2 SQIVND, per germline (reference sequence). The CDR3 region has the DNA TGTGCCAGTAGTAACCTCAGACTAGCAGATACGCAGTATTTT. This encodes CASSNLRLADTQYF.

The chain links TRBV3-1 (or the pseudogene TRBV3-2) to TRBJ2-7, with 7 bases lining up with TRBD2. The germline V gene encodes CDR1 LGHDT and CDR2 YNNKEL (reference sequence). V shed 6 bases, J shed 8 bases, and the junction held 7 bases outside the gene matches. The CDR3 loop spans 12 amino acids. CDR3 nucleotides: TGTGCCAGCAGATTGCAAGCGGGAAAGCAGTACTTC. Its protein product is CASRLQAGKQYF.

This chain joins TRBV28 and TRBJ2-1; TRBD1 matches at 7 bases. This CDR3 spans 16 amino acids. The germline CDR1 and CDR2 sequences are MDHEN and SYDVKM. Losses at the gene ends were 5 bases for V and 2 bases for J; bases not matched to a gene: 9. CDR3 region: CASSPLQGFPYNEQFF. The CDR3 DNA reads TGTGCCAGCAGTCCCCTACAGGGGTTCCCCTACAATGAGCAGTTCTTC.

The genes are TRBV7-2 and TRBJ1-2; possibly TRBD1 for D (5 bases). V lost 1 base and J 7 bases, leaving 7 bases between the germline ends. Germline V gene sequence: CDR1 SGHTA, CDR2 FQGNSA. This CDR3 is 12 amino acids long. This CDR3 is CASSLVGGGYTF. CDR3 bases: TGTGCCAGCAGCTTAGTGGGGGGTGGCTACACCTTC. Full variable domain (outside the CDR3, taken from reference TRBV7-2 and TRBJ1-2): GAGVSQSPSNKVTEKGKDVELRCDPISGHTALYWYRQSLGQGLEFLIYFQGNSAPDKSGLPSDRFSAERTGGSVSTLTIQRTQQEDSAVYLCASSLVGGGYTFGSGTRLTVV.

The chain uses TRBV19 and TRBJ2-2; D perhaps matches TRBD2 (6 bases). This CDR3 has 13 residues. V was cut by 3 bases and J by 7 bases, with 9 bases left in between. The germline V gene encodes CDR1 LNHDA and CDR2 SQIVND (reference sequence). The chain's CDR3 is CASSIRLDGELFF. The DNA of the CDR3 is TGTGCCAGTAGTATCCGACTAGACGGGGAGCTGTTTTTT.

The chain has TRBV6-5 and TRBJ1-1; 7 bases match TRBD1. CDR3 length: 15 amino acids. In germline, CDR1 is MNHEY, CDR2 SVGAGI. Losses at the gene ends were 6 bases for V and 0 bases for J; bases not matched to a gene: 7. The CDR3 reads CASRINRGMNTEAFF. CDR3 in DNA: TGTGCCAGCAGAATTAACAGGGGCATGAACACTGAAGCTTTCTTT.

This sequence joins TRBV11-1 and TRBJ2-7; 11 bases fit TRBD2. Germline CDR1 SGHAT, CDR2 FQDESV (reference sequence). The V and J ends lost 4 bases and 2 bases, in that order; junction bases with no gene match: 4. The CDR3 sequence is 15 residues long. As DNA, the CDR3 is TGTGCCAGCAGCTACACTAGCGGGGGCCCCTACGAGCAGTACTTC. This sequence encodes CASSYTSGGPYEQYF. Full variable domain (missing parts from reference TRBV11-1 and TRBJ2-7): EAEVAQSPRYKITEKSQAVAFWCDPISGHATLYWYRQILGQGPELLVQFQDESVVDDSQLPKDRFSAERLKGVDSTLKIQPAELGDSAMYLCASSYTSGGPYEQYFGPGTRLTVT.

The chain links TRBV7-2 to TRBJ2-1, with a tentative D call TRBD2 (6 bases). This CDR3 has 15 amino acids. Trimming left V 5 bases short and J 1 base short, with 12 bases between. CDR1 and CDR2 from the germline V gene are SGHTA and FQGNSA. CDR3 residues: CASSLSRESYNEQFF. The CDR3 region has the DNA TGTGCCAGCAGCCTCTCTCGGGAGTCCTACAATGAGCAGTTCTTC. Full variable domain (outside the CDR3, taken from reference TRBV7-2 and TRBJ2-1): GAGVSQSPSNKVTEKGKDVELRCDPISGHTALYWYRQSLGQGLEFLIYFQGNSAPDKSGLPSDRFSAERTGGSVSTLTIQRTQQEDSAVYLCASSLSRESYNEQFFGPGTRLTVL.

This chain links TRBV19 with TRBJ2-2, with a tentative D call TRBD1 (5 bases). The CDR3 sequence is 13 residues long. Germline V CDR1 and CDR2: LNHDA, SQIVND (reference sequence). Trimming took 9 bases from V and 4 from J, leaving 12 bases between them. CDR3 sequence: CASNTGSTGELFF. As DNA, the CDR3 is TGTGCCAGCAATACAGGTAGCACCGGGGAGCTGTTTTTT.

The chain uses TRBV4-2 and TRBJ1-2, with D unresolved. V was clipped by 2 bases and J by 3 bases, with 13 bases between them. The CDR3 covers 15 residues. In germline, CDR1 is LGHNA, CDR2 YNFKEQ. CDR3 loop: CASSQTQLPDYGYTF. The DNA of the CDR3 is TGTGCCAGCAGCCAAACCCAACTACCGGACTATGGCTACACCTTC.

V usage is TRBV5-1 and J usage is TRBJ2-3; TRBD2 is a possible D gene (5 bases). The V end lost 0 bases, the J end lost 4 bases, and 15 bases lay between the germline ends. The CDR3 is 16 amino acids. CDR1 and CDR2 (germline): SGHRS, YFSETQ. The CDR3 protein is CASSLERWERADTQYF. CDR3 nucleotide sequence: TGCGCCAGCAGCTTGGAGCGATGGGAGAGGGCAGATACGCAGTATTTT.

CDR3 sequence reads: CASSRNPSGSEEQFF. DNA of the CDR3: TGTGCCAGCAGCCGAAATCCTAGCGGGAGCGAGGAGCAGTTCTTC. The chain carries TRBV11-2 and TRBJ2-1; 10 nucleotides line up with TRBD2. The CDR3 extends over 15 amino acids. The V segment lost 5 bases and the J segment 10 bases; nucleotides outside the gene matches: 11. From germline, CDR1 is SGHAT and CDR2 FQNNGV.

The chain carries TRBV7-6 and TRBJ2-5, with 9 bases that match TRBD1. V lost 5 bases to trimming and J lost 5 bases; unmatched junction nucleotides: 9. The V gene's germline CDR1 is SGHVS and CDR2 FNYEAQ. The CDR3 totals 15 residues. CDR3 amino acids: CASSKYTGGGETQYF. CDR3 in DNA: TGTGCCAGCAGCAAATACACAGGGGGCGGTGAGACCCAGTACTTC.

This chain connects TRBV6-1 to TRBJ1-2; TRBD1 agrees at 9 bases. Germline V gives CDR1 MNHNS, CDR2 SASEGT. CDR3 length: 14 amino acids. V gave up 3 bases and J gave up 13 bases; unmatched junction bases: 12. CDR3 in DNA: TGTGCCAGCAGTGAGACCGGGACAGGGTCCCGGTGCACCTTC. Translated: CASSETGTGSRCTF.

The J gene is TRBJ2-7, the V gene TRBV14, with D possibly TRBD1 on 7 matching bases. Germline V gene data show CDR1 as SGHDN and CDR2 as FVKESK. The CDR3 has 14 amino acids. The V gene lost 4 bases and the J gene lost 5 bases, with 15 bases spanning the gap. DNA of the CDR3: TGTGCCAGCAGCCTCTTGACAGGGAGGCACGAGCAGTACTTC. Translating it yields CASSLLTGRHEQYF.

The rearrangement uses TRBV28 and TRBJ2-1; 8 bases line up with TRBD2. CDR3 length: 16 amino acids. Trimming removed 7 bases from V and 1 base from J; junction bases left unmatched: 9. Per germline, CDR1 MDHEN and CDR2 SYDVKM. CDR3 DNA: TGTGCCAGCATCCCCGGAACTAGCGGATCCTACAATGAGCAGTTCTTC. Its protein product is CASIPGTSGSYNEQFF. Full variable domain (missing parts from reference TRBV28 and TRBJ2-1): DVKVTQSSRYLVKRTGEKVFLECVQDMDHENMFWYRQDPGLGLRLIYFSYDVKMKEKGDIPEGYSVSREKKERFSLILESASTNQTSMYLCASIPGTSGSYNEQFFGPGTRLTVL.

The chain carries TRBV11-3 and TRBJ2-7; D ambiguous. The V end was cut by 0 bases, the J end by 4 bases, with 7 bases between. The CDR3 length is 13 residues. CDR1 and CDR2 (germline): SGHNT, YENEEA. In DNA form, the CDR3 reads TGTGCCAGCAGCTTAGACCCGGTTTACGAGCAGTACTTC. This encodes CASSLDPVYEQYF. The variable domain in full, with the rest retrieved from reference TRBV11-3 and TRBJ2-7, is EAGVVQSPRYKIIEKKQPVAFWCNPISGHNTLYWYLQNLGQGPELLIRYENEEAVDDSQLPKDRFSAERLKGVDSTLKIQPAELGDSAVYLCASSLDPVYEQYFGPGTRLTVT.

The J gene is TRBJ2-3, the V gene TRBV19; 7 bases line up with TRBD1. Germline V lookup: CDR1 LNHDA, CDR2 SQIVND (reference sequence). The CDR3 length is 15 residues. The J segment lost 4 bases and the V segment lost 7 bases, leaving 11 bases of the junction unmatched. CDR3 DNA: TGTGCCAGTAATCCGGGACAGCCTTCCCCAGATACGCAGTATTTT. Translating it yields CASNPGQPSPDTQYF. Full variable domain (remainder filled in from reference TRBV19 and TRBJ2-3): DGGITQSPKYLFRKEGQNVTLSCEQNLNHDAMYWYRQDPGQGLRLIYYSQIVNDFQKGDIAEGYSVSREKKESFPLTVTSAQKNPTAFYLCASNPGQPSPDTQYFGPGTRLTVL.

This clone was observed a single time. CDR3: CASSYTSAGGDNYGYTF. The DNA of the CDR3 is TGTGCCAGCAGTTATACCTCGGCAGGGGGCGATAACTATGGCTACACCTTC. This chain links TRBV6-2 or TRBV6-3 with TRBJ1-2; 8 bases match TRBD1. V dropped 3 bases and J dropped 1; count of bases not matched to a gene: 10. Germline CDR1 and CDR2: MNHEY and SVGEGT. CDR3 size: 17 residues.